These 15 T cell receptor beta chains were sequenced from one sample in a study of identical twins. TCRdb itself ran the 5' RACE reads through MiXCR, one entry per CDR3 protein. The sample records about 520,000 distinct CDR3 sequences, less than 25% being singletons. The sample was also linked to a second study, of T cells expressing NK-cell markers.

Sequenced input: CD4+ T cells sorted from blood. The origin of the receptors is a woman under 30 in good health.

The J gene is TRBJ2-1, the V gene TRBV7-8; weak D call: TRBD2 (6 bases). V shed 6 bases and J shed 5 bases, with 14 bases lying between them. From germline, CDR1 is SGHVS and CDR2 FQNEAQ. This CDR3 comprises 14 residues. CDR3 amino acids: CASRAGTVHNEQFF. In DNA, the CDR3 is TGTGCCAGCAGAGCCGGGACTGTTCACAATGAGCAGTTCTTC.

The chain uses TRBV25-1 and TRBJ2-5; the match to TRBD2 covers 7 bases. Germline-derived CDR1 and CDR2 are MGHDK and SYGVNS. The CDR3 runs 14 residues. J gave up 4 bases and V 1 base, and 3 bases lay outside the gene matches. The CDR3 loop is CASSELREGETQYF. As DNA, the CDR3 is TGTGCCAGCAGTGAATTAAGGGAGGGAGAGACCCAGTACTTC.

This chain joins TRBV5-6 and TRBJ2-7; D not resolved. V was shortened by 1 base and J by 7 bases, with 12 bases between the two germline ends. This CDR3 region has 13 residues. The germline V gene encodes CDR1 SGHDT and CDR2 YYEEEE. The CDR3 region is CASSLPFEAEQYF. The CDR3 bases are TGTGCCAGCAGCTTGCCTTTTGAGGCGGAGCAGTACTTC.

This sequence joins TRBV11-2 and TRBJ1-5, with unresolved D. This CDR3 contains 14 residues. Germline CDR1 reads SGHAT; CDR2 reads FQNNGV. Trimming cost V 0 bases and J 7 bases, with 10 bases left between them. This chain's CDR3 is CASSLEPSGQPQHF. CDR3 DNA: TGTGCCAGCAGCTTAGAACCTTCGGGACAGCCCCAGCATTTT.

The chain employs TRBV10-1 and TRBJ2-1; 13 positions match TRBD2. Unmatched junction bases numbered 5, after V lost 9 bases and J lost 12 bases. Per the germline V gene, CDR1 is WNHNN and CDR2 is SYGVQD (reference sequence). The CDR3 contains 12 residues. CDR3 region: CASKGTSGMQFF. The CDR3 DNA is TGCGCCAGTAAAGGGACTAGCGGGATGCAGTTCTTC.

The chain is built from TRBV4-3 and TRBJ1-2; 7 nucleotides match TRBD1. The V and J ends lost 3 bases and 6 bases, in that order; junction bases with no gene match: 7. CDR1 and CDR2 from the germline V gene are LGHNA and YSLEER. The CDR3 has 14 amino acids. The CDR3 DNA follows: TGCGCCAGCAGCCATACGGACAGGAGGAATGGCTACACCTTC. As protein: CASSHTDRRNGYTF.

The CDR3 DNA reads as TGTGCCAGCAGTTACTCGGAGCTTCAAGAGACCCAGTACTTC. This sequence encodes CASSYSELQETQYF. V and J are TRBV6-5 and TRBJ2-5; D call uncertain. Germline loops: CDR1 MNHEY, CDR2 SVGAGI. This CDR3 is 14 amino acids long. Trimming cost V 0 bases and J 2 bases, with 7 bases left between them.

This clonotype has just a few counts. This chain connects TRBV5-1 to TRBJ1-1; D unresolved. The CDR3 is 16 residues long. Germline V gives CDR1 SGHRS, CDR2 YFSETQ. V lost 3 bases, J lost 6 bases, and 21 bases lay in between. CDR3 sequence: CASSSQDGNSRAEAFF. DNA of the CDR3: TGCGCCAGCAGCTCCCAGGACGGAAATTCCCGAGCTGAAGCTTTCTTT.

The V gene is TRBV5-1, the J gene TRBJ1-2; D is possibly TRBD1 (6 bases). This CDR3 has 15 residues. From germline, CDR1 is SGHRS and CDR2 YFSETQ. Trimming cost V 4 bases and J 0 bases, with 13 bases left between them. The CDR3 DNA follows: TGCGCCAGCAGCCAACAGGGCAGAGCTAACTATGGCTACACCTTC. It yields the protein CASSQQGRANYGYTF.

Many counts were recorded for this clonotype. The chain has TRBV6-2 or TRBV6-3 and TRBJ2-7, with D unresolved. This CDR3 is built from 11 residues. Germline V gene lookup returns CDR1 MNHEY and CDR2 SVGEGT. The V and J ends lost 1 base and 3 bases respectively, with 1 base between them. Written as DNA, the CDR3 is TGTGCCAGCAGTTACTTCTACGAGCAGTACTTC. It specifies CASSYFYEQYF.

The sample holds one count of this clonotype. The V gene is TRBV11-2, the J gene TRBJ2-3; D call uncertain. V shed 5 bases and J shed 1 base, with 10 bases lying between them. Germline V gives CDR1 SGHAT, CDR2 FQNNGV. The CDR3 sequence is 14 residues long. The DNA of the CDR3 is TGTGCCAGCAGCCCCGACTGGGGCACAGATACGCAGTATTTT. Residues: CASSPDWGTDTQYF.

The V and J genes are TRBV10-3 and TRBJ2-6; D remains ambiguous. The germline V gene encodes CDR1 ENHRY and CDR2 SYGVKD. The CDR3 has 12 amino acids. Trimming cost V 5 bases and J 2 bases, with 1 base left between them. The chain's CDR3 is CAISPGANVLTF. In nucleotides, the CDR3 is TGTGCCATCAGTCCTGGGGCCAACGTCCTGACTTTC.

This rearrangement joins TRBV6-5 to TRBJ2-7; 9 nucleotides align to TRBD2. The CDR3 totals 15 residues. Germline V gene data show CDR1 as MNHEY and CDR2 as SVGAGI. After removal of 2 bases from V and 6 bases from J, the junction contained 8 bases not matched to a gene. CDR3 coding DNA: TGTGCCAGCAGTTACGGAGGTAGCGGGAGTCTCGAGCAGTACTTC. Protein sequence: CASSYGGSGSLEQYF.

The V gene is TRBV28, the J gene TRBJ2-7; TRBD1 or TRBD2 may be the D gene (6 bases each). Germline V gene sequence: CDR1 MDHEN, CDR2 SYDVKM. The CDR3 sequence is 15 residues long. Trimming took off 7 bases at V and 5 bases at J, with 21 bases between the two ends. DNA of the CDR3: TGTGCCAGCAAAGACCTGACGGGGGCCCCGGACGAGCAGTACTTC. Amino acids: CASKDLTGAPDEQYF.

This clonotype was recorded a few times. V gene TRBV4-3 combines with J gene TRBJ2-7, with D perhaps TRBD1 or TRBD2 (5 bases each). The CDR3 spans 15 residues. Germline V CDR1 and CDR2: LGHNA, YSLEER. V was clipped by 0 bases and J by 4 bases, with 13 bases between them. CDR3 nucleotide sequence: TGCGCCAGCAGCCAAGACTGGGGGTCGACTTACGAGCAGTACTTC. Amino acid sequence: CASSQDWGSTYEQYF.